This TCR beta chain is drawn from a study of post-analysis software for immune sequencing data. Study results and limitations: Higher frequency in patients than in controls was seen for roughly five TRBV segments, with TRBV5-6, TRBV5-1 and TRBV20-1 among them. Significantly lower normalized Chao1 diversity was seen in multiple sclerosis patients than in controls.

Sequencing libraries made from TCR beta cDNA carried unique molecular identifiers. T cells, 1 to 10 million of them, yielded some 540,000 cDNA molecules. TCRdb ran MiXCR on the PCR reads and lists one entry per CDR3 protein. The sample includes about 430,000 distinct CDR3 sequences, less than 40% of them seen just once. Trimming took 3 bases from V and 0 from J, leaving 15 bases between them. The germline CDR1 and CDR2 sequences are LNHNV and YYDKDF (reference sequence). This CDR3 spans 17 amino acids. This clonotype was picked up a small number of times. Its target is unknown. V usage is TRBV15 and J usage is TRBJ2-1; possibly TRBD2 for D (6 bases). The clonotype comes from a girl aged 2-10 years with multiple sclerosis. Material for sequencing was blood. Written as DNA, the CDR3 is TGTGCCACCAGCAGCCACCCGGGGGTAGACTCCTACAATGAGCAGTTCTTC. This sequence encodes CATSSHPGVDSYNEQFF.